Below are 21 T cell receptor beta chains sequenced from a single sample in a study of PD-L1 blockade in urothelial cancer. Data came from immunoSEQ multiplex PCR; TCRdb stores just in-frame clones and leaves some out. This sample carries 25,000 to 35,000 clones, 75% to 90% of them seen once, and the ten largest clones take around 3.6%. The sequenced sample was PBMCs, obtained around atezolizumab (anti-PD-L1) treatment. These receptors were obtained from a man in his forties or fifties with urothelial cancer.

This clone was found a few times. V is TRBV5-5 and J is TRBJ2-5; 11 positions match TRBD2. The germline CDR1 and CDR2 sequences are SGHKS and YYEKEE (reference sequence). J was trimmed by 7 bases and V by 2 bases; bases with no gene match: 7. This CDR3 spans 15 amino acids. The CDR3 nucleotides are TGTGCCAGCAGCTTTAGCGGGAGGGCGGATGGGACCCAGTACTTC. It specifies CASSFSGRADGTQYF.

The chain employs TRBV30 and TRBJ1-1; 7 nucleotides align to TRBD1. V was clipped by 3 bases and J by 7 bases; unmatched bases: 14. This CDR3 is 15 amino acids long. Germline CDR1 GTSNPN, CDR2 SVGIG (reference sequence). The CDR3 nucleotides are TGTGCCTGGAGAAAAGGGGGACAGCCGACGGGTGAAGCTTTCTTT. Its protein is CAWRKGGQPTGEAFF.

The CDR3 nucleotides are TGTGCCAGCAGCTTAGGGACAGCCTCCTACGAGCAGTACTTC. Protein sequence: CASSLGTASYEQYF. The rearrangement links TRBV7-8 to TRBJ2-7; a possible D gene is TRBD1 (6 bases). V gave up 1 base and J gave up 0 bases, with 7 bases separating them. The CDR3 covers 14 residues. Germline V gene lookup returns CDR1 SGHVS and CDR2 FQNEAQ.

The CDR3 bases are TGCGCCAGCAGCCAAGACACCAGGCTTGGGGGCTACACCTTC. Translating it yields CASSQDTRLGGYTF. The chain has TRBV4-1 and TRBJ1-2, with D uncertain. The CDR3 has 14 amino acids. The germline V gene has CDR1 MGHRA and CDR2 YSYEKL. Trimming shortened V by 0 bases and J by 8 bases, and 13 bases separated the two germline ends.

Concerning this clone itself: One end of the junction does not line up with germline, which may come from a read error. The rearrangement links TRBV9 to TRBJ1-2; a weak D match, TRBD1 (5 bases). The CDR3 extends over 11 amino acids. In germline, CDR1 is SGDLS, CDR2 YYNGEE. The CDR3 sequence is CASSVGSGLAF. In nucleotides, the CDR3 is TGTGCCAGCAGCGTTGGCTCAGGGTTGGCCTTC.

The CDR3 DNA sequence: TGTGCCAGTAGTATGGGACAGGGGAACACCGGGGAGCTGTTTTTT. Residues: CASSMGQGNTGELFF. J is TRBJ2-2 and V is TRBV19, with 9 bases that match TRBD1. The CDR3 has 15 amino acids. J was trimmed by 1 base and V by 3 bases; bases with no gene match: 0. Germline CDR1 and CDR2: LNHDA and SQIVND (reference sequence).

The chain uses TRBV7-7 and TRBJ2-1; D possibly corresponds to TRBD1 (6 bases). The ends were cut back, 5 bases at V and 4 bases at J, with 15 bases in the middle. The germline V gene has CDR1 SSHAT and CDR2 FNYEAQ (reference sequence). The CDR3 spans 15 residues. CDR3 bases: TGTGCCAGCAGCGCCGGCTTGGGGGCTTACAATGAGCAGTTCTTC. It codes for CASSAGLGAYNEQFF.

The chain combines TRBV30 with TRBJ2-4, with D perhaps TRBD2 (5 bases). The CDR3 contains 14 residues. V lost 3 bases and J lost 1, with 10 bases in between. Per the germline V gene, CDR1 is GTSNPN and CDR2 is SVGIG (reference sequence). For the CDR3, the DNA is TGTGCCTGGAGAGCGCAGCGGGCCAAAAACATTCAGTACTTC. It translates to CAWRAQRAKNIQYF. Combining the CDR3 with reference TRBV30 and TRBJ2-4 gives the whole variable domain SQTIHQWPATLVQPVGSPLSLECTVEGTSNPNLYWYRQAAGRGLQLLFYSVGIGQISSEVPQNLSASRPQDRQFILSSKKLLLSDSGFYLCAWRAQRAKNIQYFGAGTRLSVL.

The chain recombines TRBV27 with TRBJ2-7; TRBD1 aligns across 8 bases. The CDR3 loop spans 14 amino acids. In germline, CDR1 is MNHEY, CDR2 SMNVEV (reference sequence). The V segment lost 4 bases and the J segment 0 bases; nucleotides outside the gene matches: 2. The CDR3 sequence is CASSSDRGSYEQYF. The CDR3 DNA reads TGTGCCAGCAGTTCCGACAGGGGCTCCTACGAGCAGTACTTC.

The V gene is TRBV6-5, the J gene TRBJ2-1, with D maybe TRBD2 (6 bases). This CDR3 contains 14 residues. With 4 bases removed from V and 9 bases from J, the gap between germline ends came to 16 bases. Germline loops: CDR1 MNHEY, CDR2 SVGAGI. The CDR3 spells CASSSGGVGSEQFF. The CDR3 nucleotides are TGTGCCAGCAGTTCGGGCGGGGTAGGGAGTGAGCAGTTCTTC.

The J gene is TRBJ2-1, the V gene TRBV25-1; D ambiguous. Germline loops: CDR1 MGHDK, CDR2 SYGVNS. V lost 6 bases and J lost 4, with 16 bases in between. CDR3 length equals 15 residues. CDR3 protein: CASSVGPDAYNEQFF. CDR3 DNA: TGTGCCAGCAGCGTGGGCCCCGACGCTTACAATGAGCAGTTCTTC.

This CDR3 reads CGSFGSGWRETQYF. The DNA for the CDR3 is TGTGGTTCCTTCGGGTCGGGATGGCGGGAGACCCAGTACTTC. This chain uses TRBV7-8 with TRBJ2-5, with D perhaps matching TRBD2 (5 bases). This CDR3 is 14 amino acids long. Germline CDR1 and CDR2: SGHVS and FQNEAQ.

This chain links TRBV7-7 with TRBJ2-1, with a weak D call TRBD2 (6 bases). Trimming shortened V by 5 bases and J by 9 bases, and 14 bases separated the two germline ends. The length of the CDR3 is 13 residues. CDR1 is SSHAT, CDR2 FNYEAQ, per germline (reference sequence). The CDR3 here is CASSQSSVGEQFF. CDR3 coding DNA: TGTGCCAGCAGCCAATCTAGCGTTGGTGAGCAGTTCTTC.

The V gene is TRBV9, the J gene TRBJ2-7; 8 bases line up with TRBD1. Looked up from germline, CDR1 is SGDLS and CDR2 is YYNGEE. This CDR3 has 15 amino acids. The trim removed 0 bases at V and 3 bases at J, leaving 5 bases unmatched. CDR3 in DNA: TGTGCCAGCAGCGTAGGGACAGGGCGGGACTACGAGCAGTACTTC. This gives the protein CASSVGTGRDYEQYF.

This clone was seen more than once but under ten times. V is TRBV4-3 and J is TRBJ2-5; the D gene is possibly TRBD1 (6 bases). Germline values: CDR1 LGHNA, CDR2 YSLEER. The V end was cut by 0 bases, the J end by 2 bases, with 10 bases between. CDR3 length equals 15 residues. CDR3 DNA: TGCGCCAGCAGCCAAGATAGGACAGCGCAAGAGACCCAGTACTTC. Its protein product is CASSQDRTAQETQYF.

This clone has only one observation. The chain recombines TRBV5-1 with TRBJ2-5; TRBD2 matches 16 bases. This CDR3 is built from 17 residues. CDR1 SGHRS and CDR2 YFSETQ come from the germline V gene. The ends lost 5 bases at V and 2 bases at J; junction bases unmatched: 6. For the CDR3, the DNA is TGCGCCAGCAGGGGACTAGCGGGAGGGGAAGAACAAGAGACCCAGTACTTC. As protein: CASRGLAGGEEQETQYF.

V gene TRBV5-1 combines with J gene TRBJ2-1, with 13 positions matching TRBD2. Germline V gene sequence: CDR1 SGHRS, CDR2 YFSETQ. V was clipped by 2 bases and J by 3 bases; unmatched bases: 5. The CDR3 is 17 residues long. As DNA, the CDR3 is TGCGCCAGCAGCTTACGGACTAGCGGGGGAAGCTACAATGAGCAGTTCTTC. Translating it yields CASSLRTSGGSYNEQFF.

This chain uses TRBV5-1 with TRBJ2-7; D is perhaps TRBD2 (5 bases). In germline, CDR1 is SGHRS, CDR2 YFSETQ. V shed 5 bases and J shed 7 bases, with 13 bases lying between them. The CDR3 is 12 residues long. The CDR3 nucleotides are TGCGCCAGCAGACAGCAGCCGGGGGAGCAGTACTTC. Its translation: CASRQQPGEQYF.

This clone was detected a few times. The chain combines TRBV15 with TRBJ1-2; 8 bases map to TRBD1. Trimming cost V 4 bases and J 4 bases; bases outside gene matches: 11. CDR1 is LNHNV and CDR2 is YYDKDF in the germline V gene (reference sequence). The CDR3 runs 16 residues. The CDR3 sequence is CATSKILGQGSYGYTF. CDR3 in DNA: TGTGCCACCAGCAAGATACTCGGACAGGGCTCCTATGGCTACACCTTC. The full variable domain, rest sourced from reference TRBV15 and TRBJ1-2, is DAMVIQNPRYQVTQFGKPVTLSCSQTLNHNVMYWYQQKSSQAPKLLFHYYDKDFNNEADTPDNFQSRRPNTSFCFLDIRSPGLGDTAMYLCATSKILGQGSYGYTFGSGTRLTVV.

The chain couples TRBV18 to TRBJ2-5; weak D call: TRBD1 (6 bases). The length of the CDR3 is 15 residues. Germline CDR1 reads KGHSH; CDR2 reads LQKENI. Trimming took off 4 bases at V and 4 bases at J, with 16 bases between the two ends. The CDR3, as DNA: TGTGCCAGCTCACGAGGGGGTAGCCTTGGAGAGACCCAGTACTTC. Its translation: CASSRGGSLGETQYF.

This clone was counted a single time. V gene TRBV5-1 combines with J gene TRBJ1-1; no firm D call. Looked up from germline, CDR1 is SGHRS and CDR2 is YFSETQ. This CDR3 is built from 15 residues. V gave up 0 bases and J gave up 1 base, with 10 bases separating them. CDR3 loop: CASSLANQWNTEAFF. DNA for the CDR3: TGCGCCAGCAGCTTGGCCAATCAGTGGAACACTGAAGCTTTCTTT.